What follows describes a single T cell receptor (beta chain). This clonotype was counted only a few times. Its antigen target is currently unknown. Base qualities are not recorded, but no much larger clone differs from it by a single base. The donors were 40 or so Caucasian individuals from Russia, aged roughly 6 to 90 years, who were systemically healthy. Each donor gave 9 to 10 milliliters of peripheral blood, collected into EDTA-treated Vacutainer tubes. Ficoll-Paque density-gradient centrifugation was used to isolate PBMCs, with at least 6.5 million per sample. Trizol reagent was used to extract total RNA from the PBMCs, yielding at least 6 micrograms per sample. For every donor, flow cytometry on a PBMC aliquot measured the percentage of naive CD45RAhigh/CD27high T cells. CDR1 and CDR2 were assigned from the germline V gene as MRHNA and SNTAGT. The CDR3 covers 16 residues, taking in both the cysteine and the phenylalanine. Only the CDR3 DNA is retained, 48 bases long and in frame from the first base. V was cut back by 2 bases and J by 5 bases, leaving a gap of 18 bases between them.

This specimen comes from a study of blood T cells in healthy people across ages (dated by TCRdb to 2015 to 2017). About the study as a whole: In model experiments, template switching captured about one uniquely barcoded TCR beta cDNA molecule for every two T cells. Using deep sequencing normalized with unique cDNA molecular identifiers, the study measured how TCR beta repertoire diversity changes with age. Four age groups were formed from the donors: young (average approximately 15 years), middle-aged (approximately 42), aged (roughly 59) and long-lived (roughly 81). To avoid experimental bias, donors of different ages were distributed randomly across sequencing lanes. Using the same blood draw, the study looked at two additional independent replicas of 1 million unique cDNA reads for two donors, one aged 18 to 30 and the other aged 80 or older.

The library was generated by 5' RACE. The second PCR ran for about 7 to 11 cycles and used a J-beta primer mix along with a sample-barcoded 5' primer. Each TCR beta cDNA molecule received a unique molecular identifier from a template-switch 5' adaptor carrying 12 random nucleotides. At least 2.5 million CDR3-containing paired-end reads were obtained from each sample. All of the RNA was converted into first-strand cDNA using the Mint cDNA synthesis kit, with a TRBC-specific oligonucleotide serving as the primer. All cDNA was treated with uracil-DNA glycosylase and then went through a first 18-cycle PCR with the universal primers M1SS and BC2_uni_R. The paper's processing steps were these. For normalization, 1 million high-quality reads were randomly selected from each sample, with every read carrying a distinct molecular identifier. Instead of being binned into consensus sequences, reads that shared molecular identifiers were thrown out. MiTCR, set to a Q25 quality threshold and the strictest error-elimination algorithm, was used for CDR3 identification, clonotype clustering and error correction. A nonparametric unseen species model with Euler transformation was used to estimate lower-bound total TCR beta diversity. Using fastp trimming at Q25 and MiXCR clonotype assembly, TCRdb reanalyzed the public sequencing data and kept in-frame beta chains. Each entry is one CDR3 protein sequence, shown with its most common DNA and genes. TCRdb's processing, not the study's, gives the V and J calls here. This sample holds around 1,900,000 distinct CDR3 sequences; roughly two fifths were observed only once. Of the sample, 23% falls within the top ten clones.

Findings and caveats that apply to the study as a whole: Estimates of total diversity from one million sequenced T cells were regarded as lower bounds and underestimates. Observed TCR beta diversity per million T cells fell roughly linearly with age, and a significant reduction was already apparent by age about 38. Donor CMV infection status was unknown, potentially confounding age-related changes in expanded clonotypes. The percentage of naive T cells measured by flow cytometry correlated strongly with observed TCR beta diversity. Compared with the aged group, more naive CD4+ T cells, fewer expanded clones and increased TCR diversity were shown by the long-lived group, suggesting age selection. Because profiling used bulk unsorted PBMCs, naive and antigen-experienced compartments could not be compared conclusively.

The rearrangement joined TRBV6-4 to TRBJ2-5; the D segment could be TRBD1, given 5 matching bases. Sequenced material: blood. This receptor was identified in a human donor in good health. The CDR3 protein is CASSDPRLPRGETQYF. The nucleotides read TGTGCCAGCAGTGACCCTAGACTGCCAAGGGGCGAGACCCAGTACTTC.